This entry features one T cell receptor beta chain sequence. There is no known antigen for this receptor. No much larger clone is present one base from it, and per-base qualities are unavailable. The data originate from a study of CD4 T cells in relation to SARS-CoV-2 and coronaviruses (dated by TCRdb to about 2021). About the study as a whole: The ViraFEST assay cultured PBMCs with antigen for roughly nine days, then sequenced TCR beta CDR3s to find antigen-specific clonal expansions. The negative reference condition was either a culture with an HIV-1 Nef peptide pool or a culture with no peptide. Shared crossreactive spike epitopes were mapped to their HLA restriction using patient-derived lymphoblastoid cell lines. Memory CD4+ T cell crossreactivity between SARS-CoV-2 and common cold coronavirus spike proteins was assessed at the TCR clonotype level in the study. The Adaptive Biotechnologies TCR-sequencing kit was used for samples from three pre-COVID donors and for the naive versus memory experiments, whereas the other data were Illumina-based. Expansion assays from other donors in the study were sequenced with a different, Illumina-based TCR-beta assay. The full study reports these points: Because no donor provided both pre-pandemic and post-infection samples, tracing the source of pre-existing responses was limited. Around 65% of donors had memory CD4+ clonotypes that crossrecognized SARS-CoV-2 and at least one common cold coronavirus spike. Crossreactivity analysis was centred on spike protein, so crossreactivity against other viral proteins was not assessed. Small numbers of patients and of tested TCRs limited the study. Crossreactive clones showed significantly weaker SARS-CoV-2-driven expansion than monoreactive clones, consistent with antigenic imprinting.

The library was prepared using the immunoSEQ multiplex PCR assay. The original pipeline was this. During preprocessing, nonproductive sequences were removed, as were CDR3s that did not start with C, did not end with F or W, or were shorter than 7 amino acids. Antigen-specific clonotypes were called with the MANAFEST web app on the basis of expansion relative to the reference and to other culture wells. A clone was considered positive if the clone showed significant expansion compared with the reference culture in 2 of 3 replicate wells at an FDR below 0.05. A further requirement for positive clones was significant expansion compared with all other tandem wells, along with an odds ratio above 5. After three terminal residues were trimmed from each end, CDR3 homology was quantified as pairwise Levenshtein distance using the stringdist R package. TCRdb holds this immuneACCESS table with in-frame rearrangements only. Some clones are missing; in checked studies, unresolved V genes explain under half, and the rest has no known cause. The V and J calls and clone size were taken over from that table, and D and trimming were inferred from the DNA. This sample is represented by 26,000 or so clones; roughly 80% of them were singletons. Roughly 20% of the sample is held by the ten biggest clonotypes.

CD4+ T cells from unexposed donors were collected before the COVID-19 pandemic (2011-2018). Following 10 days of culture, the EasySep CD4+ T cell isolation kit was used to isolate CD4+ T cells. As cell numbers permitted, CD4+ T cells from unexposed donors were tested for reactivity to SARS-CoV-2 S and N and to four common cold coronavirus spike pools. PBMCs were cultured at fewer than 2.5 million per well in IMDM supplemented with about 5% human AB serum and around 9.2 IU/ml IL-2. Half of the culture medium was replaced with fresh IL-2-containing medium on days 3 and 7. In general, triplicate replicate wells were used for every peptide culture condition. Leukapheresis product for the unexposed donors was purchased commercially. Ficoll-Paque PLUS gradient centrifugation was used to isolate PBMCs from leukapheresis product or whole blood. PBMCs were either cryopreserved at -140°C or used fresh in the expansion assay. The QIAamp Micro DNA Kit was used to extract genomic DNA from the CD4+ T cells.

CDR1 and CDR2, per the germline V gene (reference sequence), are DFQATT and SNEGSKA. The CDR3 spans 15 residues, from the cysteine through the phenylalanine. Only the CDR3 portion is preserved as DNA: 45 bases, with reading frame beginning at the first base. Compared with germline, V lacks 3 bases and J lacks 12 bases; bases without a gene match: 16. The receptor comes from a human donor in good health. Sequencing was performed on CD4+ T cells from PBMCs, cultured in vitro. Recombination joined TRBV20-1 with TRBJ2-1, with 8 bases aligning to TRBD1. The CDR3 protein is CSASEPGQDSRGQFF. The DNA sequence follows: TGCAGTGCTAGTGAACCGGGACAGGACTCCCGGGGGCAGTTCTTC.